Included here is one TCR beta chain sequence, with context. This entry belongs to a study of T cell changes during pregnancy in multiple sclerosis. V gave up 3 bases and J gave up 7 bases, with 10 bases separating them. Germline loops: CDR1 KGHSH, CDR2 LQKENI. CDR3 size: 13 residues. Using immunoSEQ multiplex PCR, the repertoire was profiled, and TCRdb retains in-frame clones only, with some absent. The sample has roughly 80,000 clones; around 93% are singletons. The sequence came from a female donor in good health, enrolled as a control in a pregnancy study. This material consisted of peripheral blood, taken after pregnancy. The chain uses TRBV18 and TRBJ2-1; no reliable D call. CDR3 region: CASSPGLSNEQFF. The DNA for the CDR3 is TGTGCCAGCTCACCGGGCCTTTCGAATGAGCAGTTCTTC.